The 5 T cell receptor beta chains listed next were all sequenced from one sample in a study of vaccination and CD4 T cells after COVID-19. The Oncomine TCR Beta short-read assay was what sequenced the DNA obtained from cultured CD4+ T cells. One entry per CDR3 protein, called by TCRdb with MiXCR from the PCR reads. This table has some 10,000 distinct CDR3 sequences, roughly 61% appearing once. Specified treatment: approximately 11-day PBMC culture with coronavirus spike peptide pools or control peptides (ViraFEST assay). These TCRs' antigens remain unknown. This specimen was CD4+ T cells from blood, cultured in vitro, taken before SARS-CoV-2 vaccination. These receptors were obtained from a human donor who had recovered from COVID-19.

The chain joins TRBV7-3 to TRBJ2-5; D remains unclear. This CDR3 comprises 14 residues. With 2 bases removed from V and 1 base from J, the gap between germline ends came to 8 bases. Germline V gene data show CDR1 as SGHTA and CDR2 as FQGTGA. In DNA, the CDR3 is TGTGCCAGCAGCTTATCGGCAGCCCAAGAGACCCAGTACTTC. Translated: CASSLSAAQETQYF.

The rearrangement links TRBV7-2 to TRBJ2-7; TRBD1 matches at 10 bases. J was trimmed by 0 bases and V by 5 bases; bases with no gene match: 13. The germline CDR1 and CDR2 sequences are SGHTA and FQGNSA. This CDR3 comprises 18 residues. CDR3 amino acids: CASSRGTGEGLRSYEQYF. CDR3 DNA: TGTGCCAGCAGCCGCGGGACAGGGGAGGGATTACGCTCCTACGAGCAGTACTTC.

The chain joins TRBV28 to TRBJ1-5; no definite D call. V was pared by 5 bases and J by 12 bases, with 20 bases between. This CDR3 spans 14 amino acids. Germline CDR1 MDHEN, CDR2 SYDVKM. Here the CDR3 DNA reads TGTGCCAGCAGTGGCGGGTTTTACTGGACGTACCAGCATTTT. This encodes CASSGGFYWTYQHF.

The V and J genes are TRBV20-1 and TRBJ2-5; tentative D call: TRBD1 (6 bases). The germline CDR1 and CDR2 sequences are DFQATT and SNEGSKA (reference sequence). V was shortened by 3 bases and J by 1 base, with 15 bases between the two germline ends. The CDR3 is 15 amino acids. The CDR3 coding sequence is TGCAGTGCTAGGGACTGGGCAGGGGCCCAAGAGACCCAGTACTTC. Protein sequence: CSARDWAGAQETQYF.

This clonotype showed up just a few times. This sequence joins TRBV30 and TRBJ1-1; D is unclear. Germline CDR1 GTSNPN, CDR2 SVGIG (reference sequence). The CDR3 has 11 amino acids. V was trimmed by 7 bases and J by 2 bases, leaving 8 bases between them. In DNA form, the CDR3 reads TGTGCCTCGCTAGAAAACACTGAAGCTTTCTTT. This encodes CASLENTEAFF.